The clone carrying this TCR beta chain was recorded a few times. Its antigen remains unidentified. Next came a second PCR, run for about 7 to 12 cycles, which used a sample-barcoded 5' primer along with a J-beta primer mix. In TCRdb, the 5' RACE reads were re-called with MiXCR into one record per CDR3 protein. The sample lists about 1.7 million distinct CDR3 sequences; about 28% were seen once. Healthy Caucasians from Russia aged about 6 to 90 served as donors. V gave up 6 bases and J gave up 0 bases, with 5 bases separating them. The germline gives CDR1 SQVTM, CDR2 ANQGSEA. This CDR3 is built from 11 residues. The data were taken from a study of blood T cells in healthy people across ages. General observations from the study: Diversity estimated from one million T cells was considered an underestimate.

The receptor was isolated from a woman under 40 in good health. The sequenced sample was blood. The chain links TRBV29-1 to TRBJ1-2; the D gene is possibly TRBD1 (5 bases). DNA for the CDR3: TGCAGCGTGACAGCTAACTATGGCTACACCTTC. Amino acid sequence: CSVTANYGYTF.